This T cell receptor (beta chain) originates from a study of cytomegalovirus exposure and HLA in healthy donors. Vbeta (60) and Jbeta (13) primers were used in the PCR. Here immunoSEQ multiplex PCR was the method, and the copy in TCRdb shows in-frame clones only, minus some. The table shows about 130,000 clones, with approximately 71% occurring only once. To note about this clone: Its antigen is currently unknown.

Germline V gene data show CDR1 as GTSNPN and CDR2 as SVGIG (reference sequence). CDR3 length: 15 residues. Trimming removed 1 base at V and 0 bases at J, with 10 bases between. Whole-study results and caveats: About 90% or about 30% of the time was how often most TCR beta V segments were productive, according to an earlier analysis. One later analysis reportedly identified an Asian-associated ancestry cluster that showed fewer N-insertions than the roughly 600-donor mean.

The sequencing sample was made of PBMCs. The clonotype comes from a woman aged 45-59 years in good health and CMV-seronegative. The V call is TRBV30, the J call TRBJ2-1; weak D call: TRBD2 (6 bases). The CDR3 sequence is CAWSDPGDSYNEQFF. CDR3 coding DNA: TGTGCCTGGAGTGACCCGGGAGACTCCTACAATGAGCAGTTCTTC. Combining the CDR3 with reference TRBV30 and TRBJ2-1 gives the whole variable domain SQTIHQWPATLVQPVGSPLSLECTVEGTSNPNLYWYRQAAGRGLQLLFYSVGIGQISSEVPQNLSASRPQDRQFILSSKKLLLSDSGFYLCAWSDPGDSYNEQFFGPGTRLTVL.